One sample yielded the 23 T cell receptor beta chains listed below, sequenced in a study of CD8 T cells in ankylosing spondylitis. TCRdb re-called the 5' RACE reads through MiXCR, storing one row per CDR3 protein. The data contain roughly 470,000 distinct CDR3 sequences, roughly 27% of them singletons. Overall study results and limits: The study identified a TCR beta motif of roughly eight highly homologous variants that appeared characteristic of ankylosing spondylitis blood.

Antigen specificity for these receptors is unknown. The sample was blood, either unsorted or a sorted T cell fraction (not recorded which). Every receptor here comes from a male donor with ankylosing spondylitis.

This clonotype was seen a handful of times. V gene TRBV11-1 combines with J gene TRBJ2-4; D is unresolved. The germline gives CDR1 SGHAT, CDR2 FQDESV (reference sequence). V was cut by 0 bases and J by 0 bases, with 18 bases left in between. The CDR3 spans 19 residues. The CDR3 bases are TGTGCCAGCAGCTTAGCGAGAAACTGGACGACCTTAGCCAAAAACATTCAGTACTTC. This gives the protein CASSLARNWTTLAKNIQYF.

The chain joins TRBV24-1 to TRBJ2-3; TRBD1 aligns across 7 bases. After removal of 4 bases from V and 2 bases from J, the junction contained 5 bases not matched to a gene. In germline, CDR1 is KGHDR, CDR2 SFDVKD. The CDR3 spans 15 residues. CDR3 residues: CATSDTRGSTDTQYF. For the CDR3, the DNA is TGTGCCACCAGTGACACCAGGGGGTCCACAGATACGCAGTATTTT.

The chain carries TRBV10-3 and TRBJ2-7, with D perhaps being TRBD1 or TRBD2 (6 bases each). Germline lookup yields CDR1 ENHRY and CDR2 SYGVKD. Trimming took 4 bases from V and 0 from J, leaving 13 bases between them. This CDR3 contains 15 residues. CDR3 region: CAISGGAERSYEQYF. DNA for the CDR3: TGTGCCATCAGTGGGGGGGCAGAACGCTCCTACGAGCAGTACTTC.

The chain uses TRBV7-2 and TRBJ1-2; no definite D call. Germline V gene lookup returns CDR1 SGHTA and CDR2 FQGNSA. Trimming stripped 5 bases from V and 13 bases from J, with 17 bases between. This CDR3 region has 12 residues. CDR3 residues: CASSPHGGAGTF. The DNA for the CDR3 is TGTGCCAGCAGCCCGCACGGAGGCGCTGGCACCTTC.

This clonotype has just a few counts. The chain combines TRBV20-1 with TRBJ1-1, with TRBD1 as a possible D gene (6 bases). V lost 5 bases to trimming and J lost 0 bases, with 7 bases between them. The CDR3 runs 12 residues. Germline loops: CDR1 DFQATT, CDR2 SNEGSKA (reference sequence). As DNA, the CDR3 is TGCAGTGCTTGGGGGCTGAACACTGAAGCTTTCTTT. Amino acid sequence: CSAWGLNTEAFF.

The chain employs TRBV16 and TRBJ2-1; 7 bases agree with TRBD2. Germline CDR1 and CDR2: KGHSY and FQNENV. The CDR3 length is 16 residues. The V and J ends lost 8 bases and 6 bases, in that order; junction bases with no gene match: 16. In nucleotides, the CDR3 is TGTGCCAGCCGCATGATAAGTGTGGGAGGGCGCAATGAGCAGTTCTTC. As protein: CASRMISVGGRNEQFF. Full variable domain (remainder filled in from reference TRBV16 and TRBJ2-1): GEEVAQTPKHLVRGEGQKAKLYCAPIKGHSYVFWYQQVLKNEFKFLISFQNENVFDETGMPKERFSAKCLPNSPCSLEIQATKLEDSAVYFCASRMISVGGRNEQFFGPGTRLTVL.

This clonotype came up a few times. The rearrangement joins TRBV18 to TRBJ2-3; no clear D gene. The CDR3 is 13 amino acids. Trimming removed 5 bases from V and 6 bases from J, with 12 bases in between. Germline lookup yields CDR1 KGHSH and CDR2 LQKENI. The CDR3 DNA reads TGTGCCAGCTCATCGACTCTGCTGGATACGCAGTATTTT. Amino acid sequence: CASSSTLLDTQYF.

This clonotype was detected a few times. The rearrangement links TRBV20-1 to TRBJ1-2; 8 bases fit TRBD1. CDR1 and CDR2 (germline): DFQATT, SNEGSKA (reference sequence). The CDR3 length is 13 residues. V lost 6 bases, J lost 7 bases, and 10 bases stayed unmatched. Written as DNA, the CDR3 is TGCAGTGCCCTGACAGGGGTTCGGTCTGGCTACACCTTC. Amino acid sequence: CSALTGVRSGYTF.

The chain carries TRBV5-1 and TRBJ2-5; TRBD2 matches at 11 bases. Germline V CDR1 and CDR2: SGHRS, YFSETQ. There are 17 residues in the CDR3. With 0 bases clipped from V and 2 bases from J, the junction kept 6 bases outside the gene matches. The CDR3 DNA reads TGCGCCAGCAGCTTGGCCGGGACTAGCGGACCACAAGAGACCCAGTACTTC. This codes for CASSLAGTSGPQETQYF.

The rearrangement uses TRBV3-1 and TRBJ2-1; D call uncertain. Germline V CDR1 and CDR2: LGHDT, YNNKEL (reference sequence). The CDR3 covers 12 residues. Between the trimmed V and J ends, which lost 1 base and 8 bases, there was a span of 6 bases. The CDR3 reads CASSQGPYEQFF. DNA of the CDR3: TGTGCCAGCAGCCAAGGTCCCTATGAGCAGTTCTTC.

This chain joins TRBV12-3 or TRBV12-4 and TRBJ1-5, with unresolved D. Deletions cut 2 bases from V and 4 bases from J, with 12 bases between. There are 15 residues in the CDR3. CDR3 in DNA: TGTGCCAGCAGTTTACTAGGGCCCCCAAATCAGCCCCAGCATTTT. It specifies CASSLLGPPNQPQHF.

This clonotype has a handful of counts. The V and J genes are TRBV24-1 and TRBJ2-2; 11 nucleotides agree with TRBD2. The germline gives CDR1 KGHDR, CDR2 SFDVKD. The J segment lost 5 bases and the V segment lost 1 base, leaving 5 bases of the junction unmatched. The CDR3 is made up of 17 amino acids. CDR3 residues: CATSDFTSGRGTGELFF. CDR3 coding DNA: TGTGCCACCAGTGATTTCACTAGCGGGAGAGGTACCGGGGAGCTGTTTTTT.

The CDR3 spells CASSPLSVAGAYNEQFF. CDR3 coding DNA: TGTGCCAGCAGCCCGCTTTCTGTAGCGGGAGCCTACAATGAGCAGTTCTTC. The rearrangement links TRBV3-1 to TRBJ2-1; 9 bases are shared with TRBD2. Germline V gives CDR1 LGHDT, CDR2 YNNKEL (reference sequence). The V segment lost 4 bases and the J segment 2 bases; nucleotides outside the gene matches: 9. The CDR3 loop spans 17 amino acids.

This sequence joins TRBV11-2 and TRBJ2-1; TRBD2 matches 7 bases. Germline V CDR1 and CDR2: SGHAT, FQNNGV. This CDR3 region has 16 residues. Germline trimming cut 1 base from V and 6 bases from J; bases unmatched to any gene: 9. The CDR3 DNA sequence: TGTGCCAGCAGCTTAGGGAGTGGACTAGGGTTCAATGAGCAGTTCTTC. This translates into CASSLGSGLGFNEQFF.

The chain is built from TRBV18 and TRBJ2-2; 9 nucleotides match TRBD2. Trimming cost V 4 bases and J 0 bases; bases outside gene matches: 9. Germline lookup yields CDR1 KGHSH and CDR2 LQKENI. This CDR3 spans 18 amino acids. As DNA, the CDR3 is TGTGCCAGCTCACTGCTAGCGGGGAAGTCCGCGAACACCGGGGAGCTGTTTTTT. Translated, it gives CASSLLAGKSANTGELFF.

The table lists this clonotype with a few counts. The chain recombines TRBV3-1 with TRBJ1-4; D gene unclear. Between the trimmed V and J ends, which lost 0 bases and 6 bases, there was a span of 2 bases. This CDR3 is 12 amino acids long. Germline values: CDR1 LGHDT, CDR2 YNNKEL (reference sequence). CDR3 in DNA: TGTGCCAGCAGCCAAGATGATGAAAAACTGTTTTTT. Translated: CASSQDDEKLFF.

The chain has TRBV7-2 and TRBJ1-5; no firm D call. This CDR3 region has 14 residues. V was trimmed by 1 base and J by 1 base, leaving 5 bases between them. The V gene's germline CDR1 is SGHTA and CDR2 FQGNSA. The CDR3 sequence is CASSLEYSNQPQHF. The CDR3 region has the DNA TGTGCCAGCAGCTTAGAGTACAGCAATCAGCCCCAGCATTTT.

This clonotype was seen only a few times. This chain links TRBV18 with TRBJ2-1; D perhaps matches TRBD1 (6 bases). This CDR3 contains 15 residues. V lost 5 bases to trimming and J lost 7 bases, with 18 bases between them. Looked up from germline, CDR1 is KGHSH and CDR2 is LQKENI. This chain's CDR3 is CASSSLGQGMNEQFF. The CDR3 bases are TGTGCCAGCTCATCCCTGGGCCAGGGGATGAATGAGCAGTTCTTC.

This clonotype was seen only once. V and J are TRBV27 and TRBJ2-4; 11 bases agree with TRBD2. Germline V lookup: CDR1 MNHEY, CDR2 SMNVEV (reference sequence). The V gene end was trimmed by 2 bases and the J gene end by 1 base; junction bases not matched to a gene: 1. The CDR3 is made up of 16 amino acids. The CDR3 DNA reads as TGTGCCAGCAGTTTAAGACTAGCGGGGGCCAAAAACATTCAGTACTTC. This gives the protein CASSLRLAGAKNIQYF.

V is TRBV24-1 and J is TRBJ2-5; D may be TRBD2 (7 bases). Per germline, CDR1 KGHDR and CDR2 SFDVKD. The CDR3 totals 14 residues. V shed 9 bases and J shed 2 bases, with 15 bases lying between them. CDR3 DNA: TGTGCCACCTCGGAGGGGGGGACTCAAGAGACCCAGTACTTC. Its translation is CATSEGGTQETQYF.

This clonotype was found a few times. The chain carries TRBV5-5 and TRBJ2-7, with a weak D call TRBD1 (5 bases). This CDR3 contains 17 residues. The V end lost 2 bases, the J end lost 7 bases, and 25 bases lay between the germline ends. Germline assignment: CDR1 SGHKS and CDR2 YYEKEE (reference sequence). CDR3 DNA: TGTGCCAGCAGCTTCAATCACTTCTCGGCAGGGATCGGAGAGCAGTACTTC. It specifies CASSFNHFSAGIGEQYF.

This clonotype has a handful of counts. The chain uses TRBV3-1 and TRBJ2-3; D possibly corresponds to TRBD2 (6 bases). V was clipped by 4 bases and J by 8 bases, with 7 bases between them. CDR1 and CDR2 from the germline V gene are LGHDT and YNNKEL (reference sequence). This CDR3 spans 11 amino acids. CDR3 protein: CASSRGGTQYF. The CDR3 bases are TGTGCCAGCAGCCGGGGAGGTACGCAGTATTTT.

V is TRBV20-1 and J is TRBJ2-2; the D gene is possibly TRBD1 (5 bases). The CDR3 contains 15 residues. V was cut by 3 bases and J by 3 bases, with 14 bases left in between. Germline V gene sequence: CDR1 DFQATT, CDR2 SNEGSKA (reference sequence). CDR3 region: CSASRQSLDTGELFF. CDR3 nucleotides: TGCAGTGCTAGTCGACAGTCTCTCGACACCGGGGAGCTGTTTTTT.